This T cell receptor beta chain was observed in a study of cytomegalovirus exposure and HLA in healthy donors. The ends lost 3 bases at V and 8 bases at J; junction bases unmatched: 8. This CDR3 is built from 15 residues. CDR1 and CDR2 (germline): SGHDT, YYEEEE. The PCR had 60 Vbeta and 13 Jbeta primers. Method: immunoSEQ multiplex PCR; TCRdb's copy keeps in-frame clones and lacks some. The sample gives 270,000 or so clones, nearly 95% of which show up once; about 1.8% is in the top ten. To note about this clone: The antigen is undetermined.

Broader study findings: According to a later analysis, donors in an Asian-associated ancestry cluster reportedly had fewer N-insertions than the roughly 670-donor mean. CMV serostatus alone was available as immune exposure information.

The sequence was obtained from a girl aged 2 to 10 in good health and CMV-seronegative. Specimen: PBMCs. This sequence joins TRBV5-6 and TRBJ2-1; 10 positions match TRBD2. CDR3 nucleotide sequence: TGTGCCAGCAGCTGGAGGGGGCTAGCGGGGGATGAGCAGTTCTTC. This gives the protein CASSWRGLAGDEQFF.